Only a few counts were recorded for the clone carrying this T cell receptor beta chain. What it binds is unknown. The CDR3 has 14 residues. V gave up 4 bases and J gave up 12 bases; unmatched junction bases: 12. Germline CDR1 is SGHTS and CDR2 is YDEGEE. Primers: 60 Vbeta forward and 13 Jbeta reverse. This table comes from immunoSEQ multiplex PCR, and its TCRdb copy is limited to in-frame clones, with some not included. The data contain about 59,000 clones, about 80% of them singletons. This record belongs to a study of cytomegalovirus exposure and HLA in healthy donors. Study summary: T cells numbering around 200 million yielded 95 million to 140 million unique TCR beta sequences in an earlier analysis. Findings of the study overall: DRB1 showed the most TCR associations and HLA-C the fewest in a later analysis, as rates varied by HLA locus.

The chain has TRBV5-8 and TRBJ2-7; 11 positions agree with TRBD2. The TCR comes from a woman between 40 and 50 years old in good health and CMV-seronegative. Sequenced: PBMCs. CDR3 DNA: TGTGCCAGCAGCCAAGGCGGGACTAGCGGAAGGGGGTACTTC. Translating it yields CASSQGGTSGRGYF.